The 26 T cell receptor beta chains below were found in one sample sequenced in a study of T-cell memory formation after mild COVID-19. MiXCR, run by TCRdb on the 5' RACE reads, gives a single entry per CDR3 protein. The sample has approximately 400,000 distinct CDR3 sequences, over 15% seen once. Sequenced sample: PBMCs or a T cell subset sorted from them (not recorded which). The receptor source for this set is a man aged 18 to 30 who had mild COVID-19 (a few samples of this study predate the infection). Cell type and time point are not known.

This clonotype was recorded at least ten times. CDR3: CASSQSPDFYEQYV. The CDR3 region has the DNA TGCGCCAGCAGCCAATCCCCGGATTTTTACGAGCAGTACGTC. V usage is TRBV4-1 and J usage is TRBJ2-7; D is uncertain. The CDR3 covers 14 residues. Per the germline V gene, CDR1 is MGHRA and CDR2 is YSYEKL. V was trimmed by 2 bases and J by 4 bases, leaving 12 bases between them.

This clonotype showed up just a few times. This chain links TRBV20-1 with TRBJ1-2, with TRBD1 identical over 8 bases. The CDR3 is 14 residues long. Germline CDR1 reads DFQATT; CDR2 reads SNEGSKA (reference sequence). The V gene end was trimmed by 2 bases and the J gene end by 7 bases; junction bases not matched to a gene: 9. In DNA form, the CDR3 reads TGCAGTGCTAGAAGGGGGCAGGGGGCGCTTGGCTACACCTTC. This gives the protein CSARRGQGALGYTF.

The V gene is TRBV20-1, the J gene TRBJ1-5; D unclear. In germline, CDR1 is DFQATT, CDR2 SNEGSKA (reference sequence). With 0 bases removed from V and 0 bases from J, the gap between germline ends came to 9 bases. This CDR3 is built from 15 residues. The CDR3: CSARDWPDSNQPQHF. CDR3 coding DNA: TGCAGTGCTAGAGATTGGCCAGATAGCAATCAGCCCCAGCATTTT.

This clonotype was observed a few times. J is TRBJ2-1 and V is TRBV7-2; 9 bases are a match to TRBD2. Looked up from germline, CDR1 is SGHTA and CDR2 is FQGNSA. V was pared by 0 bases and J by 4 bases, with 4 bases of the junction left unmatched. The CDR3 is made up of 16 amino acids. CDR3 nucleotides: TGTGCCAGCAGCTTAGCGGCTAGCGGGGTATACAATGAGCAGTTCTTC. Translated, it gives CASSLAASGVYNEQFF.

This clonotype appeared a few times. The rearrangement links TRBV19 to TRBJ2-3; D is undetermined. The CDR3 covers 12 residues. Trimming cost V 9 bases and J 5 bases, with 12 bases left between them. Germline V gene lookup returns CDR1 LNHDA and CDR2 SQIVND (reference sequence). The CDR3 DNA sequence: TGTGCCAGCTCCCACGACGGAGATACGCAGTATTTT. Encoded protein: CASSHDGDTQYF. The full variable domain, rest sourced from reference TRBV19 and TRBJ2-3, is DGGITQSPKYLFRKEGQNVTLSCEQNLNHDAMYWYRQDPGQGLRLIYYSQIVNDFQKGDIAEGYSVSREKKESFPLTVTSAQKNPTAFYLCASSHDGDTQYFGPGTRLTVL.

This clonotype was observed a handful of times. V usage is TRBV6-5 and J usage is TRBJ1-5; a possible D gene is TRBD1 (5 bases). CDR1 MNHEY and CDR2 SVGAGI come from the germline V gene. This CDR3 has 13 residues. Trimming removed 6 bases at V and 5 bases at J, with 11 bases between. The DNA of the CDR3 is TGTGCCAGCAGCCCTCCGGGGGATCAGCCCCAGCATTTT. Its protein product is CASSPPGDQPQHF.

The V gene is TRBV29-1, the J gene TRBJ2-6; D ambiguous. Germline V gene data show CDR1 as SQVTM and CDR2 as ANQGSEA. The CDR3 is 12 residues long. Trimming pared 7 bases from V and 4 bases from J, leaving 8 bases between. CDR3 coding DNA: TGCAGCGCCGGAGTAGGGGCCAACGTCCTGACTTTC. It specifies CSAGVGANVLTF.

In this sample, this clonotype turned up a few times. The rearrangement joins TRBV2 to TRBJ2-3, with D possibly being TRBD1 (6 bases). Germline V lookup: CDR1 SNHLY, CDR2 FYNNEI. CDR3 length equals 14 residues. V lost 5 bases to trimming and J lost 1 base, with 10 bases between them. The CDR3 nucleotides read TGTGCCAGCAGTAAACAGGGAGGCACAGATACGCAGTATTTT. Protein: CASSKQGGTDTQYF.

The table lists this clonotype with a few counts. The chain is built from TRBV5-1 and TRBJ2-3; 7 positions match TRBD1. V lost 5 bases and J lost 5; bases outside the gene matches: 2. This CDR3 region has 12 residues. Germline V gene data show CDR1 as SGHRS and CDR2 as YFSETQ. As DNA, the CDR3 is TGCGCCAGCAGAGGGGGCATAGATACGCAGTATTTT. Its translation: CASRGGIDTQYF.

This clonotype was detected ten times or more. This chain connects TRBV20-1 to TRBJ2-3; 14 bases are shared with TRBD2. Trimming at V came to 0 bases and at J to 5 bases, leaving 7 bases not matched to a gene. The CDR3 is 17 residues long. From germline, CDR1 is DFQATT and CDR2 SNEGSKA (reference sequence). CDR3 nucleotide sequence: TGCAGTGCTAGAGATCCCGGGACTAGCGGGGGAAGAGATACGCAGTATTTT. It codes for CSARDPGTSGGRDTQYF.

There are a few counts of this clonotype. J is TRBJ2-7 and V is TRBV27, with TRBD2 identical over 8 bases. Unmatched junction bases numbered 11, after V lost 8 bases and J lost 5 bases. This CDR3 comprises 14 residues. Germline CDR1 and CDR2: MNHEY and SMNVEV (reference sequence). CDR3 DNA: TGTGCCAGCCGGGAGGGGCCGACCGGCGACGAGCAGTACTTC. Translation: CASREGPTGDEQYF.

The rearrangement links TRBV4-1 to TRBJ1-2; D unclear. This CDR3 has 13 amino acids. V gave up 3 bases and J gave up 5 bases, with 10 bases separating them. The germline CDR1 and CDR2 sequences are MGHRA and YSYEKL. In DNA form, the CDR3 reads TGCGCCAGCAGCCACCCCGGGTCTTATGGCTACACCTTC. It encodes CASSHPGSYGYTF.

This clonotype was seen many times. This chain uses TRBV7-2 with TRBJ2-2; tentatively, D is TRBD1 (5 bases). Trimming pared 5 bases from V and 7 bases from J, leaving 11 bases between. CDR3 length: 13 residues. Germline V gene lookup returns CDR1 SGHTA and CDR2 FQGNSA. The CDR3 sequence is CASSARQSGELFF. CDR3 DNA: TGTGCCAGCAGCGCAAGACAGAGCGGGGAGCTGTTTTTT. Combining the CDR3 with reference TRBV7-2 and TRBJ2-2 gives the whole variable domain GAGVSQSPSNKVTEKGKDVELRCDPISGHTALYWYRQSLGQGLEFLIYFQGNSAPDKSGLPSDRFSAERTGGSVSTLTIQRTQQEDSAVYLCASSARQSGELFFGEGSRLTVL.

The chain uses TRBV29-1 and TRBJ2-2; D not certain. V was pared by 2 bases and J by 4 bases, with 8 bases between. Per the germline V gene, CDR1 is SQVTM and CDR2 is ANQGSEA. The CDR3 spans 13 residues. The CDR3 bases are TGCAGCGTTGAACCCAGTCCCACCGGGGAGCTGTTTTTT. Translating gives CSVEPSPTGELFF.

In its sample, this clonotype was seen many times. The rearrangement joins TRBV19 to TRBJ1-1; D is uncertain. The CDR3 covers 11 residues. V was pared by 8 bases and J by 5 bases, with 9 bases between. The germline gives CDR1 LNHDA, CDR2 SQIVND (reference sequence). CDR3 in amino acids: CASGRGTEAFF. Written as DNA, the CDR3 is TGTGCCAGTGGACGTGGTACTGAAGCTTTCTTT.

The chain couples TRBV20-1 to TRBJ2-2, with TRBD1 matching over 9 bases. The CDR3 loop spans 15 amino acids. V dropped 2 bases and J dropped 7; count of bases not matched to a gene: 8. The V gene's germline CDR1 is DFQATT and CDR2 SNEGSKA (reference sequence). In DNA form, the CDR3 reads TGCAGTGCTAGACTAACAGGGGGCGCGGGCGGGGAGCTGTTTTTT. Translated: CSARLTGGAGGELFF.

The chain recombines TRBV4-3 with TRBJ1-1; D not certain. Germline CDR1 reads LGHNA; CDR2 reads YSLEER. The CDR3 has 16 residues. V was shortened by 1 base and J by 4 bases, with 16 bases between the two germline ends. DNA for the CDR3: TGCGCCAGCAGCCAAGTGGGCCCCCGTTCGATCACTGAAGCTTTCTTT. Protein product: CASSQVGPRSITEAFF.

This clonotype was detected only a few times. The chain joins TRBV12-3 or TRBV12-4 to TRBJ1-1; 9 bases are a match to TRBD1. The CDR3 spans 16 residues. V trimming: 4 bases; J trimming: 0 bases; junction bases outside the gene matches: 6. The DNA for the CDR3 is TGTGCCAGCAGTTCCGGACAGGGGCTTATGAACACTGAAGCTTTCTTT. Protein: CASSSGQGLMNTEAFF.

The V gene is TRBV29-1, the J gene TRBJ2-5; 11 bases align to TRBD2. The CDR3 is made up of 13 amino acids. V shed 7 bases and J 5 bases; nucleotides not matched to a gene: 6. Germline CDR1 reads SQVTM; CDR2 reads ANQGSEA. The CDR3 is CSGRLAGMETQYF. Written as DNA, the CDR3 is TGCAGCGGAAGACTAGCGGGGATGGAGACCCAGTACTTC.

The genes are TRBV25-1 and TRBJ2-7; 8 bases agree with TRBD1. CDR3 length: 14 amino acids. CDR1 is MGHDK, CDR2 SYGVNS, per germline. V shed 3 bases, J shed 9 bases, and the junction held 10 bases outside the gene matches. This CDR3 is CASSDPGQAKGQYF. CDR3 nucleotides: TGTGCCAGCAGTGACCCGGGACAGGCGAAAGGGCAGTACTTC.

The sample holds many counts of this clonotype. The V and J genes are TRBV14 and TRBJ2-4; possible D gene TRBD1, 6 bases. Germline values: CDR1 SGHDN, CDR2 FVKESK. The V gene lost 1 base and the J gene lost 5 bases, with 12 bases spanning the gap. The CDR3 runs 15 residues. CDR3 residues: CASSQAYRAENIQYF. The CDR3 bases are TGTGCCAGCAGCCAAGCGTACAGGGCCGAAAACATTCAGTACTTC.

This clonotype has ten or more counts. The J gene is TRBJ1-2, the V gene TRBV12-3 or TRBV12-4; 9 bases line up with TRBD1. V lost 2 bases and J lost 8; bases outside the gene matches: 24. The CDR3 sequence is 20 residues long. The CDR3, as DNA: TGTGCCAGCAGTTTAAGGGGACCGGGACAGGGAATTGATCATTATTTCGGCTACACCTTC. It encodes CASSLRGPGQGIDHYFGYTF.

This rearrangement joins TRBV6-5 to TRBJ1-1, with TRBD1 matching 8 bases. The CDR3 runs 13 residues. Per the germline V gene, CDR1 is MNHEY and CDR2 is SVGAGI. V lost 2 bases, J lost 9 bases, and 5 bases stayed unmatched. CDR3 protein: CASSYDRGMKAFF. For the CDR3, the DNA is TGTGCCAGCAGTTACGACAGGGGCATGAAAGCTTTCTTT.

The chain carries TRBV4-1 and TRBJ1-1; TRBD1 is a possible D gene (6 bases). The V gene's germline CDR1 is MGHRA and CDR2 YSYEKL. This CDR3 contains 17 residues. V lost 1 base and J 4 bases, leaving 19 bases between the germline ends. CDR3 residues: CASSQVTRTVNSTEAFF. The CDR3 nucleotides are TGCGCCAGCAGCCAAGTCACCCGGACAGTGAACAGCACTGAAGCTTTCTTT.

This clonotype has only a few counts. The chain combines TRBV28 with TRBJ1-2, with D possibly TRBD1 on 5 matching bases. CDR1 is MDHEN, CDR2 SYDVKM, per germline. The CDR3 totals 16 residues. V lost 1 base and J lost 4, with 16 bases in between. CDR3 protein: CASSLSPSGVAYGYTF. CDR3 DNA sequence: TGTGCCAGCAGTTTATCCCCATCGGGGGTTGCCTATGGCTACACCTTC.

V gene TRBV4-1 combines with J gene TRBJ2-2, with 8 bases that match TRBD1. Germline CDR1 and CDR2: MGHRA and YSYEKL. V was pared by 0 bases and J by 6 bases, with 9 bases of the junction left unmatched. The CDR3 covers 17 residues. The CDR3 DNA reads as TGCGCCAGCAGCCAAGATCCTCGGACAGGGTCGGCCGGGGAGCTGTTTTTT. Protein: CASSQDPRTGSAGELFF.